This TCR beta chain comes out of a study of blood T cells in healthy people across ages. At the level of the study: T cells yielded about one barcoded beta molecule per two cells through template switching.

The second PCR ran about 6 to 12 cycles with a sample-barcoded 5' primer and J-beta primers. TCRdb ran MiXCR on the 5' RACE reads and lists one entry per CDR3 protein. This table holds more than 800,000 distinct CDR3 sequences, 40% to 55% found once. The germline CDR1 and CDR2 sequences are LNHNV and YYDKDF (reference sequence). The CDR3 consists of 15 residues. V dropped 0 bases and J dropped 1 base, with 9 bases sitting between them. Every donor gave 8.5 to 10 milliliters of peripheral blood. Specimen: blood. The TCR was taken from a woman aged 60-70 years in good health. The rearrangement links TRBV15 to TRBJ1-1; D perhaps matches TRBD1 (6 bases). CDR3 sequence: CATSRERTANTEAFF. As DNA, the CDR3 is TGTGCCACCAGCAGAGAAAGGACAGCGAACACTGAAGCTTTCTTT. Full variable domain (outside the CDR3, taken from reference TRBV15 and TRBJ1-1): DAMVIQNPRYQVTQFGKPVTLSCSQTLNHNVMYWYQQKSSQAPKLLFHYYDKDFNNEADTPDNFQSRRPNTSFCFLDIRSPGLGDTAMYLCATSRERTANTEAFFGQGTRLTVV.